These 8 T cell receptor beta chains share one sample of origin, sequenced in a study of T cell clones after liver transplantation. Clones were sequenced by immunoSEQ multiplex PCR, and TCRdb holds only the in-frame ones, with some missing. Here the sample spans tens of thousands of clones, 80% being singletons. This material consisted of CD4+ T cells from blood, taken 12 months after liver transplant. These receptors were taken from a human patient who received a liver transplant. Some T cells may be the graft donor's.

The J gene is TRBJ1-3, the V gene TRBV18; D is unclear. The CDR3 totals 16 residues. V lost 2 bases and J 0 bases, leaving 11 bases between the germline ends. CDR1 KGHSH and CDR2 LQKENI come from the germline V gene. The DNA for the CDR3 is TGTGCCAGCTCACCAGATGGAAGGTACTCTGGAAACACCATATATTTT. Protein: CASSPDGRYSGNTIYF.

The CDR3 DNA reads as TGTGCCAGCAGTCAGAGTGGCGTTGAAGCTTTCTTT. Protein product: CASSQSGVEAFF. The J gene is TRBJ1-1, the V gene TRBV25-1; D remains ambiguous. This CDR3 comprises 12 residues. Germline V CDR1 and CDR2: MGHDK, SYGVNS. The ends were cut back, 5 bases at V and 7 bases at J, with 11 bases in the middle.

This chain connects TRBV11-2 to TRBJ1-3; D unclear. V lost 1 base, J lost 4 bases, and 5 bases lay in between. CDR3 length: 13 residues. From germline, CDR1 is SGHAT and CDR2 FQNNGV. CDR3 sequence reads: CASSLGRGNTIYF. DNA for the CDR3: TGTGCCAGCAGCTTAGGACGGGGAAACACCATATATTTT.

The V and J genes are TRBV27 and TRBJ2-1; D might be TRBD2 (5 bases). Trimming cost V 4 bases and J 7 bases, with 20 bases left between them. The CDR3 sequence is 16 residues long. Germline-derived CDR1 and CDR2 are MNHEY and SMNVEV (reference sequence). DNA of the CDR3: TGTGCCAGCAGTTCCCCTACCCAATTCCCGGGGAATGAGCAGTTCTTC. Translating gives CASSSPTQFPGNEQFF.

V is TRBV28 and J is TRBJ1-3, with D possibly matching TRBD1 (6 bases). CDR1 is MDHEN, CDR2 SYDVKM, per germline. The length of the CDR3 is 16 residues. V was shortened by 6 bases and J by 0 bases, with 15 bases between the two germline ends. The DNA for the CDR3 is TGTGCCAGCAGCCTGCCGGGACACCACTCTGGAAACACCATATATTTT. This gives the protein CASSLPGHHSGNTIYF.

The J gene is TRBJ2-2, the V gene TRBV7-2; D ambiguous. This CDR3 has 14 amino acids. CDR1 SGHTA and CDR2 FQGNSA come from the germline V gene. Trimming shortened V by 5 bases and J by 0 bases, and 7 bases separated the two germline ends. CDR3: CASSPAPNTGELFF. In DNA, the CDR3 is TGTGCCAGCAGCCCCGCGCCGAACACCGGGGAGCTGTTTTTT.

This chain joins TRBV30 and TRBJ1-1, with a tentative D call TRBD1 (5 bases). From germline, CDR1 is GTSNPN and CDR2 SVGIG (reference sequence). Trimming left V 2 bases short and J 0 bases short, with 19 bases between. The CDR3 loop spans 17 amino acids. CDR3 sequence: CAWSRDRRSVMNTEAFF. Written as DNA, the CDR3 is TGTGCCTGGAGTCGGGACCGAAGGTCTGTTATGAACACTGAAGCTTTCTTT.

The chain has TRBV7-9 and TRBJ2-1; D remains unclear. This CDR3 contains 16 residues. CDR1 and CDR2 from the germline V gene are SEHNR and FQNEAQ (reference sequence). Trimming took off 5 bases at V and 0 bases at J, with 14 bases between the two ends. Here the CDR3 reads CASSENSYSSYNEQFF. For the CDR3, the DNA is TGTGCCAGCAGCGAAAACAGCTACAGCTCCTACAATGAGCAGTTCTTC.